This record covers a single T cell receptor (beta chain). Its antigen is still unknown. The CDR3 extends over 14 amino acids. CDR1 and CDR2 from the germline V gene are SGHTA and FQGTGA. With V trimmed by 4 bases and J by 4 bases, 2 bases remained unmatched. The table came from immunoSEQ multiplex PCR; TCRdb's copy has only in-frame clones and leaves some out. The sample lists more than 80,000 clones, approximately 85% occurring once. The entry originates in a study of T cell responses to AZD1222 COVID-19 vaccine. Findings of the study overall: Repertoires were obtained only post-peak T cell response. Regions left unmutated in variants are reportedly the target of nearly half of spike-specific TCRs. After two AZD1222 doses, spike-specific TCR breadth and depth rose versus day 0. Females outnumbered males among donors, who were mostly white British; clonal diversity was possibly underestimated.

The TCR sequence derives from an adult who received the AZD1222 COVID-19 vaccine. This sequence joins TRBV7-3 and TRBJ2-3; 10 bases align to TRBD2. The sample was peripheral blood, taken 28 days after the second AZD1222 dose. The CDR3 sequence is CASSSSGSSDTQYF. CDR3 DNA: TGTGCCAGCAGCTCTAGCGGGAGCTCAGATACGCAGTATTTT. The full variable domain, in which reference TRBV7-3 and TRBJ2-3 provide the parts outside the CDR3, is GAGVSQTPSNKVTEKGKYVELRCDPISGHTALYWYRQSLGQGPEFLIYFQGTGAADDSGLPNDRFFAVRPEGSVSTLKIQRTERGDSAVYLCASSSSGSSDTQYFGPGTRLTVL.